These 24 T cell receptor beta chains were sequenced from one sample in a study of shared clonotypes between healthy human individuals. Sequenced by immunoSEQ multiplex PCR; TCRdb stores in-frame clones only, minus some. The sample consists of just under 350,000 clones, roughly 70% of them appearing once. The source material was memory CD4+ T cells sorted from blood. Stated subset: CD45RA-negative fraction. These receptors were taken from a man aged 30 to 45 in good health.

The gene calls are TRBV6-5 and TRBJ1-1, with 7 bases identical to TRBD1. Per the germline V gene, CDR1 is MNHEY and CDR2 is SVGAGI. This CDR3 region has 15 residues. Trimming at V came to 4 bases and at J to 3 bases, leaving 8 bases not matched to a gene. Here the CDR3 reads CASSSPTGWYTEAFF. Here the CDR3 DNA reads TGTGCCAGCAGTTCTCCGACAGGGTGGTACACTGAAGCTTTCTTT.

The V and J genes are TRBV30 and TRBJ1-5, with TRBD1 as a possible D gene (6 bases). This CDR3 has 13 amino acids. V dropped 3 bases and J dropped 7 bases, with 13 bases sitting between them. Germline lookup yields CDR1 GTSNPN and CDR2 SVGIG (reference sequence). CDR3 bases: TGTGCCTGGAGGGCCGGGGGGGGCCAGCCCCAGCATTTT. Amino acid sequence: CAWRAGGGQPQHF.

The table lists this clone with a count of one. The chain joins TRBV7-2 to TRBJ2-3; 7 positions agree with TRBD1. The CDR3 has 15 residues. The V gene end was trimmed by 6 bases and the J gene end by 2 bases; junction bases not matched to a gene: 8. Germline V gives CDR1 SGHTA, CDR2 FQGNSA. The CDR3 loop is CASSLGQAPTDTQYF. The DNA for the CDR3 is TGTGCCAGCAGTCTCGGACAGGCTCCCACAGATACGCAGTATTTT. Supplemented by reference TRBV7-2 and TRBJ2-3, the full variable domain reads GAGVSQSPSNKVTEKGKDVELRCDPISGHTALYWYRQSLGQGLEFLIYFQGNSAPDKSGLPSDRFSAERTGGSVSTLTIQRTQQEDSAVYLCASSLGQAPTDTQYFGPGTRLTVL.

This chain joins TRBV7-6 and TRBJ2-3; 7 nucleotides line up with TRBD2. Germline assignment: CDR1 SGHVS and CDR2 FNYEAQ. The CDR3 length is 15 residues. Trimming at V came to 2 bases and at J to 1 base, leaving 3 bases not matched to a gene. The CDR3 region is CASSLMAGGTDTQYF. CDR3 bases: TGTGCCAGCAGCTTAATGGCGGGAGGCACAGATACGCAGTATTTT.

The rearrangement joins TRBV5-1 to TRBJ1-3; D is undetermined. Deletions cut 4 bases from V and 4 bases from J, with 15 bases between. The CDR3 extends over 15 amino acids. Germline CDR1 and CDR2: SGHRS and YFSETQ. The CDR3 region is CASSMGWGTGNTIYF. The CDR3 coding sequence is TGCGCCAGCAGCATGGGCTGGGGTACGGGAAACACCATATATTTT. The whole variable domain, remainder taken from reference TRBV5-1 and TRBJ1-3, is KAGVTQTPRYLIKTRGQQVTLSCSPISGHRSVSWYQQTPGQGLQFLFEYFSETQRNKGNFPGRFSGRQFSNSRSEMNVSTLELGDSALYLCASSMGWGTGNTIYFGEGSWLTVV.

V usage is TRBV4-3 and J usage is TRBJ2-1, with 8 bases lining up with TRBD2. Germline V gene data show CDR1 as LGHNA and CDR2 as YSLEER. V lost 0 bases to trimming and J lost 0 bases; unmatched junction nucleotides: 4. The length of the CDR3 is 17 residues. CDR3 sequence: CASSQELAASSYNEQFF. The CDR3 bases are TGCGCCAGCAGCCAAGAACTAGCGGCCAGCTCCTACAATGAGCAGTTCTTC.

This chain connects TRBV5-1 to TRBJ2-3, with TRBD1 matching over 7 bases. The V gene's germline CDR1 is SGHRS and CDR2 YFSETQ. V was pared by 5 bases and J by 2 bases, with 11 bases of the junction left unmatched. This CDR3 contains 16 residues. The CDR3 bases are TGCGCCAGCAGTTCCAACCGGGACAGTCACACAGATACGCAGTATTTT. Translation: CASSSNRDSHTDTQYF.

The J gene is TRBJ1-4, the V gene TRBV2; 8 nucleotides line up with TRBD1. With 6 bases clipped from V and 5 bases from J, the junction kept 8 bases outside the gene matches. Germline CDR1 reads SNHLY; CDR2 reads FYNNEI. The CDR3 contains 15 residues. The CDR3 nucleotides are TGTGCCAGCAGCATCGGGACAGGACGAAATGAAAAACTGTTTTTT. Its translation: CASSIGTGRNEKLFF.

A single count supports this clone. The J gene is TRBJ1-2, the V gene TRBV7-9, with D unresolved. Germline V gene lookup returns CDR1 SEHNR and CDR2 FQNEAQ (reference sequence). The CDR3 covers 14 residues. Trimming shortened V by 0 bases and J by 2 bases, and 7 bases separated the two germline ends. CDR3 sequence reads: CASSLASPNYGYTF. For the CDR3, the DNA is TGTGCCAGCAGCTTAGCTAGCCCAAACTATGGCTACACCTTC.

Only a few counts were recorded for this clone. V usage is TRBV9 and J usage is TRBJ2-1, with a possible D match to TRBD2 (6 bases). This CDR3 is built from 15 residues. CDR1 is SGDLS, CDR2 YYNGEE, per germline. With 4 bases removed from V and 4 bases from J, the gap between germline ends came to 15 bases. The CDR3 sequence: CASSSGLAQYNEQFF. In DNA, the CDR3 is TGTGCCAGCAGCTCGGGCCTAGCGCAGTACAATGAGCAGTTCTTC.

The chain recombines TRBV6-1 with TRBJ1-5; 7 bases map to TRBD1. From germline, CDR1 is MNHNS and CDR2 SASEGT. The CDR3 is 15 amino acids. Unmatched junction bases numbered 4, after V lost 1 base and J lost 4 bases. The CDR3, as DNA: TGTGCCAGCAGTGAAGGACAGGGTGATAATCAGCCCCAGCATTTT. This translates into CASSEGQGDNQPQHF.

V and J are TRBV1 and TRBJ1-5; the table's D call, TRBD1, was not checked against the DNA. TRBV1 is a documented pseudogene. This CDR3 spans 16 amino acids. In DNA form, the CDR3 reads TGCACCAGCAGCCAAGACTCGGACAGGGGCGATCAGCCCCAGCATTTT. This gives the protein CTSSQDSDRGDQPQHF.

This CDR3 reads CASSPLGTSGRFTDTQYF. CDR3 sequence (DNA): TGTGCCAGCTCACCGCTAGGGACTAGCGGGAGGTTCACAGATACGCAGTATTTT. This chain connects TRBV18 to TRBJ2-3; 15 bases align to TRBD2. CDR3 size: 18 residues. Germline V gene data show CDR1 as KGHSH and CDR2 as LQKENI. V was pared by 3 bases and J by 2 bases, with 6 bases of the junction left unmatched.

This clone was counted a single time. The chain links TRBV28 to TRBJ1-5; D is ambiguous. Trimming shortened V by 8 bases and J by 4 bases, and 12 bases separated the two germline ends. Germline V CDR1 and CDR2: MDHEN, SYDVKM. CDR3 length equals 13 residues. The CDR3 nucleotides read TGTGCCAGCCAGAGGGTCAGTAATCAGCCCCAGCATTTT. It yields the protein CASQRVSNQPQHF.

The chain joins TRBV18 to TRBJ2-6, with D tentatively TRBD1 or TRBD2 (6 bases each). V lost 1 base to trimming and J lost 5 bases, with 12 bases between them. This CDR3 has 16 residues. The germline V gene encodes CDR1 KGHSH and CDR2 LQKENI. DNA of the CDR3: TGTGCCAGCTCACCACGTACGGGGGCGAGGGCCAACGTCCTGACTTTC. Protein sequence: CASSPRTGARANVLTF.

CDR3 nucleotides: TGTGCCAGTAGTAAACTAGGGCCCCGCTCCTACAATGAGCAGTTCTTC. Its protein product is CASSKLGPRSYNEQFF. The chain joins TRBV19 to TRBJ2-1; maybe TRBD2 (5 bases). This CDR3 comprises 16 residues. V lost 4 bases and J lost 0, with 13 bases in between. Germline V lookup: CDR1 LNHDA, CDR2 SQIVND (reference sequence).

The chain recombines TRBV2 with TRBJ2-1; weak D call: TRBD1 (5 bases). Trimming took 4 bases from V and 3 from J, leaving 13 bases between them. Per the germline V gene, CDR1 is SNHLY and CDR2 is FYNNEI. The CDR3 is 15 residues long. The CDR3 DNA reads TGTGCCAGCAGTGTCGACAGCCAGGACTACAATGAGCAGTTCTTC. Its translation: CASSVDSQDYNEQFF.

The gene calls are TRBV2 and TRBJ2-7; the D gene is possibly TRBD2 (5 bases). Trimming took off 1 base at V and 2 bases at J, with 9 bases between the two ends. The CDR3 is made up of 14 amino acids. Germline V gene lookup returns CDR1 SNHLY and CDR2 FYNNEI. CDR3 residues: CASSEGAAPYEQYF. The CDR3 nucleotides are TGTGCCAGCAGTGAAGGAGCGGCCCCCTACGAGCAGTACTTC.

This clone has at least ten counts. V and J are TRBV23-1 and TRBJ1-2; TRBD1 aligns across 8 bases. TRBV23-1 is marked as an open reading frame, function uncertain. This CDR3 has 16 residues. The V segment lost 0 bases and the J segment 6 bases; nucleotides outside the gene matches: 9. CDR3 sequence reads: CASSQSRHGTGHGYTF. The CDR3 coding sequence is TGCGCCAGCAGTCAATCGCGGCACGGGACAGGCCATGGCTACACCTTC.

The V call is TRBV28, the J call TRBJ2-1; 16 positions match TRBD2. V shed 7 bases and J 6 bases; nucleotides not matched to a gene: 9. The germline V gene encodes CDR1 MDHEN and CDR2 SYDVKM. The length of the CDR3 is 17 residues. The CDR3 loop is CASTLGLAGGPGNEQFF. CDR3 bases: TGTGCCAGCACTCTGGGACTAGCGGGAGGGCCAGGCAATGAGCAGTTCTTC.

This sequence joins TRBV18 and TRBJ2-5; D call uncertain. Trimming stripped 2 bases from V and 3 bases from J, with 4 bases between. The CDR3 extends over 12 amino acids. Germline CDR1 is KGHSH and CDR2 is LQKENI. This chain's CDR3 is CASSPSEETQYF. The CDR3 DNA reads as TGTGCCAGCTCACCAAGCGAAGAGACCCAGTACTTC.

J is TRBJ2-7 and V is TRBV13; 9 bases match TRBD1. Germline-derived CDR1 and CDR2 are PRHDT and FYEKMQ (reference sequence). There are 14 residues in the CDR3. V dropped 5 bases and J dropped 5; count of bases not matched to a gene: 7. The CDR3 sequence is CASSLGQGDHEQYF. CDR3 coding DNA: TGTGCCAGCAGCCTGGGACAGGGTGACCACGAGCAGTACTTC.

This CDR3 is CASSGGQRGGDTSYF. CDR3 nucleotide sequence: TGTGCCAGCAGCGGGGGCCAACGGGGCGGAGATACGTCGTATTTT. The chain uses TRBV5-8 and TRBJ2-3; a possible D gene is TRBD1 (6 bases). The CDR3 spans 15 residues. V was clipped by 4 bases and J by 14 bases, with 26 bases between them. Germline V gene lookup returns CDR1 SGHTS and CDR2 YDEGEE.

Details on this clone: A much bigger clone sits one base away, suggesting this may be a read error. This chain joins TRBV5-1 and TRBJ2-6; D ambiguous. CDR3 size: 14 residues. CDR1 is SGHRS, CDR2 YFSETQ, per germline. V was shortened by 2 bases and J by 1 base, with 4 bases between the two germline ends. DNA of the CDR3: TGCGCCAGCAGCTTAAGATCTGGGGCCAACGTCCTGACTTTC. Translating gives CASSLRSGANVLTF.